Presented here are 23 T cell receptor beta chains from one specimen sequenced in a study of T cells expressing NK-cell markers (TCRdb year 2020). Libraries were built with 5' RACE. The instrument was an Illumina HiSeq 2000. The reads underwent TCRdb reprocessing, giving one record for each CDR3 protein sequence and no DNA. This sample's table lists about 160,000 distinct CDR3 sequences. The ten top clones hold 18% of the sample. Sequencing was done on a sample of blood T cells: a sorted CD56 or NKG2C T cell subset, CD4+ or CD8+ T cells, or bulk PBMC T cells (not recorded which). Receptors were obtained from a woman aged 18 to 75 in good health.

V usage is TRBV2 and J usage is TRBJ2-5; the TCRdb call, TRBD1, lacks DNA for checking. The CDR3 covers 12 residues. Germline V gene sequence: CDR1 SNHLY, CDR2 FYNNEI. The CDR3 here is CASSQGSETQYF.

The CDR3 loop is CATSDLRTGGSGYNEQFF. The chain has TRBV24-1 and TRBJ2-1; TCRdb outputs TRBD1, but without DNA this stays unchecked. CDR3 length: 18 residues. Germline-derived CDR1 and CDR2 are KGHDR and SFDVKD.

The V and J genes are TRBV5-1 and TRBJ2-1. This CDR3 region has 12 residues. CDR1 is SGHRS and CDR2 is YFSETQ in the germline V gene. This CDR3 reads CASVGLYNEQFF.

The V gene is TRBV20-1, the J gene TRBJ2-1. The CDR3 covers 14 residues. Germline V lookup: CDR1 DFQATT, CDR2 SNEGSKA (reference sequence). Here the CDR3 reads CSAREGPSYNEQFF.

The rearrangement uses TRBV20-1 and TRBJ1-2; absent DNA, TCRdb's TRBD1 call cannot be checked. The CDR3 runs to 15 residues. Germline CDR1 is DFQATT and CDR2 is SNEGSKA (reference sequence). CDR3 residues: CSARDRQGAGYGYTF.

This chain connects TRBV6-2 or TRBV6-3 to TRBJ2-1; the D call from TCRdb, TRBD2, cannot be confirmed without DNA. Germline V gives CDR1 MNHEY, CDR2 SVGEGT. The CDR3 loop spans 17 amino acids. The CDR3 protein is CASSYDYWRGSYNEQFF.

V usage is TRBV12-3 or TRBV12-4 and J usage is TRBJ2-2; the TCRdb D gene call, TRBD2, has no DNA to confirm it. This CDR3 region has 16 residues. The CDR3 protein is CASSPYSGENTGELFF.

The chain carries TRBV5-1 and TRBJ2-5; TCRdb calls TRBD1, which cannot be checked without DNA. Germline CDR1 reads SGHRS; CDR2 reads YFSETQ. This CDR3 is 14 amino acids long. CDR3 loop: CASSRDSQQETQYF.

This rearrangement joins TRBV5-1 to TRBJ2-1; TCRdb designates TRBD1, a call that cannot be tested without DNA. The CDR3 runs 15 residues. Germline V gene lookup returns CDR1 SGHRS and CDR2 YFSETQ. The CDR3 loop is CASRVGGSSYNEQFF. Combining the CDR3 with reference TRBV5-1 and TRBJ2-1 gives the whole variable domain KAGVTQTPRYLIKTRGQQVTLSCSPISGHRSVSWYQQTPGQGLQFLFEYFSETQRNKGNFPGRFSGRQFSNSRSEMNVSTLELGDSALYLCASRVGGSSYNEQFFGPGTRLTVL.

V usage is TRBV7-2 and J usage is TRBJ2-1; TCRdb's assignment of TRBD1 cannot be checked, as there is no DNA. Germline V CDR1 and CDR2: SGHTA, FQGNSA. The CDR3 consists of 15 residues. The chain's CDR3 is CASSFRTGSYNEQFF. Looking up the rest from reference TRBV7-2 and TRBJ2-1 gives the full variable domain: GAGVSQSPSNKVTEKGKDVELRCDPISGHTALYWYRQSLGQGLEFLIYFQGNSAPDKSGLPSDRFSAERTGGSVSTLTIQRTQQEDSAVYLCASSFRTGSYNEQFFGPGTRLTVL.

CDR3 loop: CASSEAVAPGELFF. This rearrangement joins TRBV6-1 to TRBJ2-2. This CDR3 comprises 14 residues. CDR1 and CDR2 from the germline V gene are MNHNS and SASEGT.

The chain carries TRBV12-3 or TRBV12-4 and TRBJ1-6; TCRdb names TRBD1, which stays unverified in the absence of DNA. The CDR3 consists of 16 residues. This CDR3 is CASSPYRDRGNSPLHF.

CDR3 protein: CSVDLGSSGNTIYF. The chain links TRBV29-1 to TRBJ1-3. CDR1 is SQVTM, CDR2 ANQGSEA, per germline. This CDR3 contains 14 residues. Filled out from reference TRBV29-1 and TRBJ1-3, the complete variable domain reads SAVISQKPSRDICQRGTSLTIQCQVDSQVTMMFWYRQQPGQSLTLIATANQGSEATYESGFVIDKFPISRPNLTFSTLTVSNMSPEDSSIYLCSVDLGSSGNTIYFGEGSWLTVV.

The chain combines TRBV18 with TRBJ2-3; the D call of TRBD2 rests on TCRdb alone, since no DNA is present to check it. The CDR3 runs 15 residues. In germline, CDR1 is KGHSH, CDR2 LQKENI. Here the CDR3 reads CASSPPARGTDTQYF. Supplemented by reference TRBV18 and TRBJ2-3, the full variable domain reads NAGVMQNPRHLVRRRGQEARLRCSPMKGHSHVYWYRQLPEEGLKFMVYLQKENIIDESGMPKERFSAEFPKEGPSILRIQQVVRGDSAAYFCASSPPARGTDTQYFGPGTRLTVL.

The chain couples TRBV5-1 to TRBJ2-2; TCRdb designates TRBD2, a call that cannot be tested without DNA. Germline V gene data show CDR1 as SGHRS and CDR2 as YFSETQ. There are 19 residues in the CDR3. The CDR3: CASSGIPGLAGGHTGELFF.

V usage is TRBV3-1 and J usage is TRBJ2-1. CDR1 is LGHDT, CDR2 YNNKEL, per germline (reference sequence). This CDR3 has 14 amino acids. CDR3 amino acids: CASSPGVLYNEQFF.

The chain employs TRBV2 and TRBJ2-2; TCRdb returns TRBD1, unconfirmable since there is no DNA. CDR1 and CDR2 (germline): SNHLY, FYNNEI. CDR3 length: 15 amino acids. The CDR3: CASSHHQQGTGELFF. Full variable domain (outside the CDR3, taken from reference TRBV2 and TRBJ2-2): EPEVTQTPSHQVTQMGQEVILRCVPISNHLYFYWYRQILGQKVEFLVSFYNNEISEKSEIFDDQFSVERPDGSNFTLKIRSTKLEDSAMYFCASSHHQQGTGELFFGEGSRLTVL.

This chain's CDR3 is CASRPTGVYSNQPQHF. The chain links TRBV28 to TRBJ1-5; there is no DNA to check the TCRdb D call of TRBD1. The CDR3 runs 16 residues. Germline V CDR1 and CDR2: MDHEN, SYDVKM.

The gene calls are TRBV28 and TRBJ2-1; TCRdb reports TRBD1, a call that lacks DNA to check it against. The CDR3 contains 15 residues. The germline CDR1 and CDR2 sequences are MDHEN and SYDVKM. CDR3 amino acids: CASHGLRPTYNEQFF.

This rearrangement joins TRBV7-9 to TRBJ1-1; TCRdb returns TRBD1, unconfirmable since there is no DNA. This CDR3 has 13 amino acids. The germline V gene encodes CDR1 SEHNR and CDR2 FQNEAQ (reference sequence). This CDR3 reads CASSLQGDTEAFF.

The chain has TRBV7-3 and TRBJ2-1; TCRdb's D gene call, TRBD1, goes unchecked for lack of DNA. This CDR3 region has 19 residues. Per the germline V gene, CDR1 is SGHTA and CDR2 is FQGTGA. CDR3 in amino acids: CASSPYGTSSGTGTKEQFF.

V usage is TRBV3-1 and J usage is TRBJ1-3; TCRdb indicates TRBD1, and absent DNA this call remains unverified. Germline loops: CDR1 LGHDT, CDR2 YNNKEL (reference sequence). This CDR3 spans 15 amino acids. CDR3 loop: CASSQGQASGNTIYF.

This chain links TRBV10-3 with TRBJ2-1; TCRdb proposes TRBD2, but this gene call is untestable without DNA. The CDR3 length is 14 residues. The germline gives CDR1 ENHRY, CDR2 SYGVKD. CDR3 region: CAMSRTSGLNEQFF.